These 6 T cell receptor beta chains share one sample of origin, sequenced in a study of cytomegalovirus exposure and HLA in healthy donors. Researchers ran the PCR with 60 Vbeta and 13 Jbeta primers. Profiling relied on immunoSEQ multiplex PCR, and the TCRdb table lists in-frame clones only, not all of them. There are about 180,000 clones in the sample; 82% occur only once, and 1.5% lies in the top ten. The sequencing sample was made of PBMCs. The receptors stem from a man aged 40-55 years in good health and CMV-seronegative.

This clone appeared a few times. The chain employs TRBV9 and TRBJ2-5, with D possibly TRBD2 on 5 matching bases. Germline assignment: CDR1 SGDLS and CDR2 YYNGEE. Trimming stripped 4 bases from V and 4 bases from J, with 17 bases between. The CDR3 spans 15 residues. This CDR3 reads CASSLGLGTGETQYF. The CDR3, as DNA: TGTGCCAGCAGCCTCGGACTGGGAACGGGAGAGACCCAGTACTTC.

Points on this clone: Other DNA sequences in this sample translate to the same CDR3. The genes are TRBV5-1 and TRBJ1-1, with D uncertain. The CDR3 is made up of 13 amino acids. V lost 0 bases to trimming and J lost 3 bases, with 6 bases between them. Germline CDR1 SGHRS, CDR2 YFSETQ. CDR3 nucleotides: TGCGCCAGCAGCTTGGGAGGTGACACTGAAGCTTTCTTT. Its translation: CASSLGGDTEAFF. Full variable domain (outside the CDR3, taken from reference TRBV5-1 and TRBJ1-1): KAGVTQTPRYLIKTRGQQVTLSCSPISGHRSVSWYQQTPGQGLQFLFEYFSETQRNKGNFPGRFSGRQFSNSRSEMNVSTLELGDSALYLCASSLGGDTEAFFGQGTRLTVV.

The CDR3 protein is CASSEAMTGANYGYTF. The CDR3 DNA follows: TGTGCCAGCAGTGAAGCGATGACAGGGGCCAACTATGGCTACACCTTC. V and J are TRBV6-1 and TRBJ1-2; the match to TRBD1 covers 8 bases. Germline V gene lookup returns CDR1 MNHNS and CDR2 SASEGT. Trimming cost V 0 bases and J 2 bases; bases outside gene matches: 5. CDR3 length equals 16 residues.

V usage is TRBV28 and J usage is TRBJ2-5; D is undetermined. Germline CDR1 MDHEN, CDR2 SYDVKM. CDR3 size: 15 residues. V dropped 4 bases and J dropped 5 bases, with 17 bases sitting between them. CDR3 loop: CASSSRIGVQETQYF. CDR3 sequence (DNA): TGTGCCAGCAGTTCCCGGATCGGAGTCCAGGAGACCCAGTACTTC.

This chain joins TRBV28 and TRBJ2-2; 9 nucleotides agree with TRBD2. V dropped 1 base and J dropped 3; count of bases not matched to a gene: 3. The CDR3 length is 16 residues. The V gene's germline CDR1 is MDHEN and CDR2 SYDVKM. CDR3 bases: TGTGCCAGCAGTTTATACCTAGCGGGATACACCGGGGAGCTGTTTTTT. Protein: CASSLYLAGYTGELFF. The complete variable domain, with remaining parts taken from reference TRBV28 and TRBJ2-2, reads DVKVTQSSRYLVKRTGEKVFLECVQDMDHENMFWYRQDPGLGLRLIYFSYDVKMKEKGDIPEGYSVSREKKERFSLILESASTNQTSMYLCASSLYLAGYTGELFFGEGSRLTVL.

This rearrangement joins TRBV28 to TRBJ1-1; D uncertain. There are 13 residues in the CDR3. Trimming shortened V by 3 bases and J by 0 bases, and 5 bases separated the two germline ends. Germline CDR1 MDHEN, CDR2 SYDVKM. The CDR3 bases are TGTGCCAGCAGTTTGCGATTGAACACTGAAGCTTTCTTT. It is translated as CASSLRLNTEAFF.